Below are 2 T cell receptor beta chains sequenced from a single sample in a study of blood T cell repertoires in COVID-19. Data came from immunoSEQ multiplex PCR; TCRdb stores just in-frame clones and leaves some out. The sample lists some 250,000 clones, about four fifths occurring once. Material: peripheral blood. The receptors shown here come from a man between 40 and 49 years old with active or convalescent COVID-19.

Only a few counts were recorded for this clone. V and J are TRBV2 and TRBJ1-1; 10 bases fit TRBD1. CDR1 and CDR2 (germline): SNHLY, FYNNEI. The CDR3 length is 14 residues. The ends lost 6 bases at V and 5 bases at J; junction bases unmatched: 6. CDR3 residues: CASSNGQGVTEAFF. The CDR3 DNA follows: TGTGCCAGCAGCAACGGACAGGGGGTAACTGAAGCTTTCTTT.

The chain combines TRBV27 with TRBJ1-2, with TRBD1 as a possible D gene (5 bases). The germline V gene encodes CDR1 MNHEY and CDR2 SMNVEV (reference sequence). This CDR3 comprises 13 residues. V was trimmed by 5 bases and J by 6 bases, leaving 13 bases between them. This CDR3 is CASSNAGYHGYTF. The CDR3 bases are TGTGCCAGCAGTAACGCAGGGTACCATGGCTACACCTTC.